This TCR beta chain was sequenced for a study of T cell responses to AZD1222 COVID-19 vaccine. The repertoire was sequenced with immunoSEQ multiplex PCR; TCRdb's copy has only in-frame clones and lacks some. The table has approximately 92,000 clones, under 90% seen once. The CDR3 sequence is 17 residues long. Germline CDR1 LGHDT, CDR2 YNNKEL (reference sequence). V lost 4 bases to trimming and J lost 2 bases, with 17 bases between them. The chain carries TRBV3-1 (or the pseudogene TRBV3-2) and TRBJ2-2; D might be TRBD2 (6 bases). The TCR comes from an adult in good health. This specimen consisted of peripheral blood, obtained on day 0 of AZD1222 vaccination. CDR3 loop: CASSPPGAGPNTGELFF. The CDR3 DNA reads TGTGCCAGCAGCCCACCCGGGGCGGGACCTAACACCGGGGAGCTGTTTTTT.